The table lists the clone carrying this T cell receptor (beta chain) with a count of one. The test was conducted at deep level. Profiling relied on immunoSEQ multiplex PCR, and the TCRdb table lists in-frame clones only, not all of them. The sample consists of fewer than 3 million clones, 85% to 95% of them appearing once. This specimen belongs to a study of shared clonotypes between healthy human individuals. The wider study: Three plates each covered CD4 naive and memory; CD8 naive two, CD8 memory one.

The CDR3 is 15 residues long. Germline assignment: CDR1 SGHTA and CDR2 FQGTGA. Deletions cut 5 bases from V and 8 bases from J, with 19 bases between. Sequenced input: naive CD4+ T cells from PBMCs. As to subset: CD45RA+ positively selected. This TCR was sampled from a man aged 18 to 30 in good health. Some clones in this sample may be carry-over from other donors' samples. J is TRBJ2-1 and V is TRBV7-3; D possibly corresponds to TRBD2 (5 bases). The CDR3 spells CASSQELTSIYEQFF. In nucleotides, the CDR3 is TGTGCCAGCAGCCAGGAATTAACTAGTATCTATGAGCAGTTCTTC.